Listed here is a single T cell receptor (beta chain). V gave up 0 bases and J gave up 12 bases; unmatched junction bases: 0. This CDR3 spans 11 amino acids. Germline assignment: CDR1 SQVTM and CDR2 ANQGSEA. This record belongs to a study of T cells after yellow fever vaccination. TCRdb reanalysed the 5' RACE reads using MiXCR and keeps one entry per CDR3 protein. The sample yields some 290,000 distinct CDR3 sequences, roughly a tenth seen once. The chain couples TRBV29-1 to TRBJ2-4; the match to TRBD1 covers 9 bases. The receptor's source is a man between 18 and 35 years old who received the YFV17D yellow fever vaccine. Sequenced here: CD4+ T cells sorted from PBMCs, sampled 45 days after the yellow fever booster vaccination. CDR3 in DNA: TGCAGCGTTGAAGAGGGACAGGGTCAGTACTTC. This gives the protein CSVEEGQGQYF.